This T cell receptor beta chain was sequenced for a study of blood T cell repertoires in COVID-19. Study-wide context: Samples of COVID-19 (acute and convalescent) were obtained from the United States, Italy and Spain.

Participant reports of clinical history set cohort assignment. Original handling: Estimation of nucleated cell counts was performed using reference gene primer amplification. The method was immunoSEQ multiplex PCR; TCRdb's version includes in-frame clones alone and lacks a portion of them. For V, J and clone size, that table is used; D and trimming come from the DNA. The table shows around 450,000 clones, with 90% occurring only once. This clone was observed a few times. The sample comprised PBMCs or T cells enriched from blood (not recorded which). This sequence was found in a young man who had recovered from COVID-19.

In DNA, the CDR3 is TGTGCCAGCAGCGGGGGGGCCTACGAGCAGTACTTC. As protein: CASSGGAYEQYF. The rearrangement links TRBV4-2 to TRBJ2-7; 7 nucleotides agree with TRBD2. There are 12 residues in the CDR3. After removal of 5 bases from V and 2 bases from J, the junction contained 0 bases not matched to a gene. Germline V CDR1 and CDR2: LGHNA, YNFKEQ.